This is a list of T cell receptor beta chains from one sample in a study of blood T cell repertoires in COVID-19. Here immunoSEQ multiplex PCR was the method, and the copy in TCRdb shows in-frame clones only, minus some. The sample shows roughly 200,000 clones, around 86% of them seen only once. Sequenced material: PBMCs or T cells enriched from blood (not recorded which). The receptors derive from a man aged 25-45 years in a cohort exposed to, infected with or recovered from COVID-19 (not recorded which). CDR3s include the opening cysteine and the closing phenylalanine or tryptophan. A D gene is named only where the DNA matches it firmly. Expanded clones are given a class, and other clones once, few, many or no size at all.

D	size	V	J	CDR3	DNA
-	-	TRBV18	TRBJ2-7	CASSRDNRYEQYF	TGTGCCAGCTCAAGGGACAACCGCTACGAGCAGTACTTC
TRBD2	-	TRBV28	TRBJ2-1	CASSLAVGGDGKQFF	TGTGCCAGCAGTTTGGCGGTGGGGGGGGATGGGAAGCAGTTCTTC
-	few	TRBV11-2	TRBJ2-7	CASSLGQGLVLEQYF	TGTGCCAGCAGCTTAGGTCAGGGTTTAGTATTGGAGCAGTACTTC
-	-	TRBV18	TRBJ2-5	CASSLYQETQYF	TGTGCCAGCTCACTCTACCAAGAGACCCAGTACTTC
-	-	TRBV7-9	TRBJ2-7	CASSTPAGRGGGYEQYF	TGTGCCAGCAGCACTCCCGCCGGCAGGGGCGGCGGATACGAGCAGTACTTC
TRBD2	-	TRBV18	TRBJ2-1	CASSSERGLSYNEQFF	TGTGCCAGCTCATCGGAGCGGGGGCTGTCCTACAATGAGCAGTTCTTC
TRBD2	-	TRBV5-8	TRBJ2-5	CASSSSTLAGGVGETQYF	TGTGCCAGCAGCTCCTCCACCCTAGCGGGAGGGGTTGGGGAGACCCAGTACTTC
-	-	TRBV5-8	TRBJ1-1	CASSLDFGVSTEAFF	TGTGCCAGCAGCTTGGATTTCGGGGTAAGCACTGAAGCTTTCTTT
TRBD1	-	TRBV7-8	TRBJ2-1	CASSYTRTGISTNEQFF	TGTGCCAGCAGCTATACGCGGACAGGGATTTCCACTAATGAGCAGTTCTTC
-	-	TRBV27	TRBJ2-2	CASSFEGGAGELFF	TGTGCCAGCAGTTTTGAGGGAGGCGCCGGGGAGCTGTTTTTT
-	few	TRBV2	TRBJ2-5	CASSQMTGQETQYF	TGTGCCAGCAGCCAAATGACGGGACAAGAGACCCAGTACTTC
TRBD2	-	TRBV7-2	TRBJ2-5	CASSQLAGGRGPQYF	TGTGCCAGCAGCCAGCTAGCGGGAGGGCGGGGGCCCCAGTACTTC
TRBD1	-	TRBV9	TRBJ1-5	CASSPSRDRGANQPQHF	TGTGCCAGCAGCCCTTCCCGGGACAGGGGGGCCAATCAGCCCCAGCATTTT
-	-	TRBV28	TRBJ1-5	CASQTPSNQPQHF	TGTGCCAGCCAGACACCGAGCAATCAGCCCCAGCATTTT
-	-	TRBV27	TRBJ2-7	CASSLSGYSSYEQYF	TGTGCCAGCAGTTTATCTGGTTATAGCTCCTACGAGCAGTACTTC